Each of the 11 T cell receptor beta chains below was sequenced from the same sample in a study of early T cells in non-severe SARS-CoV-2 infection. From the 5' RACE reads, TCRdb called clonotypes with MiXCR, one entry per CDR3 protein. This table has 55,000 to 75,000 distinct CDR3 sequences, almost 9.5% appearing once. The sequencing input was whole blood. These receptors were obtained from an adult who was a healthcare worker with PCR-confirmed SARS-CoV-2 infection or an uninfected control (not recorded which).

In this sample, this clonotype turned up a few times. This chain links TRBV29-1 with TRBJ1-1; TRBD1 aligns across 8 bases. The CDR3 loop spans 12 amino acids. Germline V CDR1 and CDR2: SQVTM, ANQGSEA. The V segment lost 5 bases and the J segment 3 bases; nucleotides outside the gene matches: 2. CDR3 sequence: CSVTGGDTEAFF. CDR3 DNA sequence: TGCAGCGTTACAGGGGGGGACACTGAAGCTTTCTTT.

The gene calls are TRBV7-6 and TRBJ1-6; D is unresolved. V lost 5 bases and J 7 bases, leaving 15 bases between the germline ends. The CDR3 extends over 15 amino acids. Germline V lookup: CDR1 SGHVS, CDR2 FNYEAQ. The CDR3 reads CASSDERLGNSPLHF. For the CDR3, the DNA is TGTGCCAGCAGCGACGAGCGGTTGGGGAATTCACCCCTCCACTTT.

This chain uses TRBV11-2 with TRBJ1-2, with D perhaps matching TRBD1 (5 bases). Germline assignment: CDR1 SGHAT and CDR2 FQNNGV. V lost 1 base and J lost 7, with 10 bases in between. The CDR3 length is 13 residues. The CDR3, as DNA: TGTGCCAGCAGCTTAGTTTCCGGGGCTGGCTACACCTTC. Protein: CASSLVSGAGYTF.

This clonotype appeared a few times. The rearrangement uses TRBV10-1 and TRBJ2-3, with D tentatively TRBD2 (5 bases). Trimming cost V 3 bases and J 3 bases, with 10 bases left between them. Looked up from germline, CDR1 is WNHNN and CDR2 is SYGVQD (reference sequence). This CDR3 is built from 14 residues. CDR3 protein: CASSESADTDTQYF. CDR3 nucleotide sequence: TGCGCCAGCAGTGAATCAGCGGATACAGATACGCAGTATTTT.

This clonotype was observed at least ten times. V and J are TRBV7-8 and TRBJ2-1; D is uncertain. This CDR3 comprises 14 residues. Trimming removed 2 bases from V and 1 base from J, with 6 bases in between. Germline CDR1 reads SGHVS; CDR2 reads FQNEAQ. The CDR3 loop reads CASSLTRSYNEQFF. The CDR3 bases are TGTGCCAGCAGCTTAACCCGATCCTACAATGAGCAGTTCTTC.

This clonotype was detected ten times or more. This rearrangement joins TRBV6-1 to TRBJ2-5, with D possibly TRBD2 on 5 matching bases. Germline V CDR1 and CDR2: MNHNS, SASEGT. Trimming cost V 5 bases and J 1 base, with 14 bases left between them. This CDR3 has 15 amino acids. The CDR3 is CASSSIGVSQETQYF. The CDR3 DNA sequence: TGTGCCAGCAGTTCGATCGGGGTATCCCAAGAGACCCAGTACTTC.

This rearrangement joins TRBV30 to TRBJ1-5; D is unclear. The CDR3 sequence is 14 residues long. Germline V gene lookup returns CDR1 GTSNPN and CDR2 SVGIG (reference sequence). With 0 bases removed from V and 2 bases from J, the gap between germline ends came to 8 bases. In DNA, the CDR3 is TGTGCCTGGAGTGTCAAGGCTGGCAATCAGCCCCAGCATTTT. As protein: CAWSVKAGNQPQHF.

This clonotype was seen more than once but under ten times. The CDR3 DNA sequence: TGTGCCAGCAGTGAAGCCTCTTCGGCAGTCTCTAATTCACCCCTCCACTTT. It encodes CASSEASSAVSNSPLHF. The chain is built from TRBV2 and TRBJ1-6; D unclear. CDR1 and CDR2 from the germline V gene are SNHLY and FYNNEI. The CDR3 has 17 amino acids. V shed 0 bases and J shed 6 bases, with 15 bases lying between them. Full variable domain (missing parts from reference TRBV2 and TRBJ1-6): EPEVTQTPSHQVTQMGQEVILRCVPISNHLYFYWYRQILGQKVEFLVSFYNNEISEKSEIFDDQFSVERPDGSNFTLKIRSTKLEDSAMYFCASSEASSAVSNSPLHFGNGTRLTVT.

This clonotype was detected once. The rearrangement uses TRBV10-2 and TRBJ2-7; D may be TRBD1 (5 bases). The germline V gene encodes CDR1 WSHSY and CDR2 SAAADI. Trimming removed 3 bases from V and 7 bases from J, with 13 bases in between. CDR3 length: 13 residues. The CDR3 reads CASSEQALEEQYV. The DNA of the CDR3 is TGCGCCAGCAGTGAACAGGCCCTTGAGGAGCAGTACGTC.

This chain joins TRBV30 and TRBJ1-1, with D unresolved. The CDR3 spans 12 residues. Trimming removed 3 bases at V and 2 bases at J, with 7 bases between. The germline CDR1 and CDR2 sequences are GTSNPN and SVGIG (reference sequence). CDR3 DNA: TGTGCCTGGAGAGACATAAACACTGAAGCTTTCTTT. It is translated as CAWRDINTEAFF.

This clonotype has a handful of counts. The chain carries TRBV13 and TRBJ1-2, with D unclear. The CDR3 is made up of 13 amino acids. V lost 1 base and J 8 bases, leaving 11 bases between the germline ends. Germline lookup yields CDR1 PRHDT and CDR2 FYEKMQ (reference sequence). The CDR3 DNA reads TGTGCCAGCAGCTTAGCGGGAGGTCCCGGCTACACCTTC. Residues: CASSLAGGPGYTF.